This paragraph covers one T cell receptor (beta chain) sequence. This sample is drawn from a study of spatial heterogeneity in lung cancer. Study-level information: Follow-up PBMC specimens underwent sequencing when available; their median timing was around 2 years after resection.

Unique molecular identifiers tagged every individual TCR cDNA molecule. A single record per CDR3 protein comes from TCRdb applying MiXCR to the 5' RACE reads. The sample yields more than 95,000 distinct CDR3 sequences, 9% to 15% seen once. Time point reported: blood at routine non-recurrence follow-up after resection. Unsorted tumor, nontumor lung tissue or cryopreserved PBMC supplied the whole RNA. The CDR3 extends over 11 amino acids. The germline V gene encodes CDR1 LGHDT and CDR2 YNNKEL (reference sequence). Trimming shortened V by 3 bases and J by 6 bases, and 3 bases separated the two germline ends.

The sequence was obtained from a male donor with early-stage non-small cell lung cancer. The V gene is TRBV3-1, the J gene TRBJ1-5; no clear D. Sequenced material: PBMCs, taken at follow-up. CDR3 DNA: TGTGCCAGCAGCCATTGTCAGCCCCAGCATTTT. Translated, it gives CASSHCQPQHF.